The present TCR beta chain was sequenced within a study of T cell responses to AZD1222 COVID-19 vaccine. Study-wide points: The donor cohort was predominantly white British with a female majority, and clonal diversity may have been underestimated.

This clone occurred once. Its specificity is unknown. TCRdb's copy holds only in-frame clones and misses some; the assay was immunoSEQ multiplex PCR. The data show 150,000 or so clones, roughly 92% seen once. The length of the CDR3 is 11 residues. V was cut by 6 bases and J by 9 bases, with 10 bases left in between. CDR1 SGHRS and CDR2 YFSETQ come from the germline V gene. The rearrangement links TRBV5-1 to TRBJ2-1; D possibly matches TRBD1 or TRBD2 (5 bases each). The TCR comes from an adult in good health. The starting material was peripheral blood, obtained on day 0 of AZD1222 vaccination. CDR3 sequence: CASTGDLEQFF. The CDR3 DNA reads as TGCGCCAGCACCGGGGACCTTGAGCAGTTCTTC.